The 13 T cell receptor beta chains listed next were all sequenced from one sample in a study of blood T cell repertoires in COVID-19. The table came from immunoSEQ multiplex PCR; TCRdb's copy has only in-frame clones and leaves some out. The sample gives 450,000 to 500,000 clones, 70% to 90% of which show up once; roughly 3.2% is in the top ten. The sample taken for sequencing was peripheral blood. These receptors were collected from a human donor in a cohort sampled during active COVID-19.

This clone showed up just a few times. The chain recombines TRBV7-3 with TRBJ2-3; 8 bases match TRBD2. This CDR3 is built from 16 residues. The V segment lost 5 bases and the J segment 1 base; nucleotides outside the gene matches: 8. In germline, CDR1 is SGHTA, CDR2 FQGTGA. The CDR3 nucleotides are TGTGCCAGCAGCATAGGAGCGGGAGTCGGCACAGATACGCAGTATTTT. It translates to CASSIGAGVGTDTQYF.

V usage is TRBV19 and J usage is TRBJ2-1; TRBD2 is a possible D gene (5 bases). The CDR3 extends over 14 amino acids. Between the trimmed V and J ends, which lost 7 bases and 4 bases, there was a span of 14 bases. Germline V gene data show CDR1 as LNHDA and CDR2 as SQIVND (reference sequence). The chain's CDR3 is CASNLNGDYNEQFF. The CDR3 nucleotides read TGTGCCAGTAACCTGAACGGGGATTACAATGAGCAGTTCTTC.

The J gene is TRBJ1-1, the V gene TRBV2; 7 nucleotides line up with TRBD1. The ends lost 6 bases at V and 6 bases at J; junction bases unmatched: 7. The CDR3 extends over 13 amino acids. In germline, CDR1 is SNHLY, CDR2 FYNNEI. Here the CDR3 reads CASRLDRDPEAFF. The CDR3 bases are TGTGCCAGCAGACTAGACAGGGACCCTGAAGCTTTCTTT. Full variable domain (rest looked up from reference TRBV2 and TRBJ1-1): EPEVTQTPSHQVTQMGQEVILRCVPISNHLYFYWYRQILGQKVEFLVSFYNNEISEKSEIFDDQFSVERPDGSNFTLKIRSTKLEDSAMYFCASRLDRDPEAFFGQGTRLTVV.

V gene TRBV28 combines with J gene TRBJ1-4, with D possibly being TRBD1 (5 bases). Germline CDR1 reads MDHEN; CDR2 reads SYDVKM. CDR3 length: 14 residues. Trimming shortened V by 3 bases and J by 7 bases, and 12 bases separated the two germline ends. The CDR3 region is CASSFRSGGEKLFF. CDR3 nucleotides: TGTGCCAGCAGTTTCCGAAGCGGGGGTGAAAAACTGTTTTTT.

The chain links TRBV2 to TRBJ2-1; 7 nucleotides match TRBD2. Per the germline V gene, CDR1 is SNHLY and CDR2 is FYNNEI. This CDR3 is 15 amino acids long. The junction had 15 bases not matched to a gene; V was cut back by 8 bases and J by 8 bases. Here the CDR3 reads CASSFLAGEGYEQFF. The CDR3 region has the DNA TGTGCCAGCTCGTTCTTGGCGGGAGAAGGGTATGAGCAGTTCTTC.

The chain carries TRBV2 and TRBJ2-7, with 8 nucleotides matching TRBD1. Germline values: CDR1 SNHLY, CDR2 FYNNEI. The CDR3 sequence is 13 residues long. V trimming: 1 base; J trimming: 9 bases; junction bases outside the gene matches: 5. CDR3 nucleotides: TGTGCCAGCAGTGAAGGACAGGGGTTCTCGCAGTACTTC. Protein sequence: CASSEGQGFSQYF.

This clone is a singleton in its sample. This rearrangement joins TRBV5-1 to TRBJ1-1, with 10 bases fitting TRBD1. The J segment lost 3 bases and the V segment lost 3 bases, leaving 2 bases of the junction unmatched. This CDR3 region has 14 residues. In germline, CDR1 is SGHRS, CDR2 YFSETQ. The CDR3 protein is CASSSGTGDTEAFF. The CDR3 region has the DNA TGCGCCAGCAGCTCGGGGACAGGGGACACTGAAGCTTTCTTT. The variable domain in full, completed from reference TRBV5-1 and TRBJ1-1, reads KAGVTQTPRYLIKTRGQQVTLSCSPISGHRSVSWYQQTPGQGLQFLFEYFSETQRNKGNFPGRFSGRQFSNSRSEMNVSTLELGDSALYLCASSSGTGDTEAFFGQGTRLTVV.

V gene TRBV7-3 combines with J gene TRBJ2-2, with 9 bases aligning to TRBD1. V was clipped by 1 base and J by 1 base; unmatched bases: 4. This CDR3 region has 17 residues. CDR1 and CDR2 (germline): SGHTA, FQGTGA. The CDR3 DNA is TGTGCCAGCAGCTTAAATCCGGGACAGGGGAACACCGGGGAGCTGTTTTTT. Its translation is CASSLNPGQGNTGELFF.

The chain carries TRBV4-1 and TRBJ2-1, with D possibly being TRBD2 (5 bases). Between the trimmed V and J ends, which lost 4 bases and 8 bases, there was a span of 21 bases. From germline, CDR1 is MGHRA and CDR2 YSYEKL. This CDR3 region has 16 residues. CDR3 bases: TGCGCCAGCAGCCCCCCCGGTAGAAAGAGGGTCCATGAGCAGTTCTTC. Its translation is CASSPPGRKRVHEQFF.

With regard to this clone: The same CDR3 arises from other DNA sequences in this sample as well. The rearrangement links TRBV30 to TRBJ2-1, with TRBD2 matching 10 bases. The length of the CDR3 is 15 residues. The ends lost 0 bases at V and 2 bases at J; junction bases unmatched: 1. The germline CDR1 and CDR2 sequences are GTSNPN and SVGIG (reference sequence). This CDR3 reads CAWSVLAGPYNEQFF. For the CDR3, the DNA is TGTGCCTGGAGTGTACTAGCGGGACCCTACAATGAGCAGTTCTTC.

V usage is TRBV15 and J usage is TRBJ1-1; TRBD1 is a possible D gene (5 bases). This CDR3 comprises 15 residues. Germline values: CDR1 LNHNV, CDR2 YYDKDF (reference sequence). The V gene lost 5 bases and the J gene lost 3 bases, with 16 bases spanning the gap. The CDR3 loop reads CATSARWGGDTEAFF. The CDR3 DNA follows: TGTGCCACCAGCGCCCGTTGGGGGGGTGACACTGAAGCTTTCTTT.

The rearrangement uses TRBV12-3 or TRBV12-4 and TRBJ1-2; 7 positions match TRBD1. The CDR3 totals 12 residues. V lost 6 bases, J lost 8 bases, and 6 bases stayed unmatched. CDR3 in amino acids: CASSDRDGGYTF. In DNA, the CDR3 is TGTGCCAGCAGCGACAGGGACGGGGGCTACACCTTC.

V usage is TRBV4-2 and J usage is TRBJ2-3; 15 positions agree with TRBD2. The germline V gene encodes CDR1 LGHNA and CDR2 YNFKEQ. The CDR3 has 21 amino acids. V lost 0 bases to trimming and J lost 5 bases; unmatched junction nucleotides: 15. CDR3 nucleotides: TGTGCCAGCAGCCAAGATGAAGGGACTAGCGGGAGGTGGTGGATGGAAGATACGCAGTATTTT. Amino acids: CASSQDEGTSGRWWMEDTQYF.